Presented here are 9 T cell receptor beta chains from one specimen sequenced in a study of shared clonotypes between healthy human individuals. The assay was immunoSEQ multiplex PCR, and TCRdb's table has in-frame clones only and misses some. The repertoire includes some 680,000 clones, around three quarters of them detected once, and under 2% sits in the top ten. What was sequenced was memory CD4+ T cells sorted from blood. Subset in this sample: CD45RA-negative fraction. The receptors shown here come from a woman aged 25 to 39 in good health.

The chain recombines TRBV6-6 with TRBJ1-2; D is unresolved. Germline V gives CDR1 MNHNY, CDR2 SVGAGI (reference sequence). The CDR3 spans 13 residues. Deletions cut 4 bases from V and 11 bases from J, with 17 bases between. As DNA, the CDR3 is TGTGCCAGCAGTTCCTTCTGGGAGTCCCTTTACACCTTC. Translated: CASSSFWESLYTF.

V and J are TRBV19 and TRBJ2-1; no clear D gene. Trimming took off 5 bases at V and 2 bases at J, with 13 bases between the two ends. The germline V gene encodes CDR1 LNHDA and CDR2 SQIVND (reference sequence). The CDR3 has 15 amino acids. CDR3 nucleotide sequence: TGTGCCAGTAGTCCCCGGTTAGGGCCCTACAATGAGCAGTTCTTC. As protein: CASSPRLGPYNEQFF.

The chain combines TRBV7-8 with TRBJ2-7, with TRBD2 matching over 9 bases. V was pared by 1 base and J by 3 bases, with 1 base of the junction left unmatched. This CDR3 spans 14 amino acids. CDR1 SGHVS and CDR2 FQNEAQ come from the germline V gene. In DNA, the CDR3 is TGTGCCAGCAGCTTAGGGACTAGCGACTACGAGCAGTACTTC. It specifies CASSLGTSDYEQYF. Together with reference TRBV7-8 and TRBJ2-7, the CDR3 gives the full variable domain: GAGVSQSPRYKVAKRGQDVALRCDPISGHVSLFWYQQALGQGPEFLTYFQNEAQLDKSGLPSDRFFAERPEGSVSTLKIQRTQQEDSAVYLCASSLGTSDYEQYFGPGTRLTVT.

This clone was seen only a few times. Other DNA sequences in the same sample also yield this CDR3. The chain carries TRBV6-5 and TRBJ2-7, with no clear D. The CDR3 loop spans 13 amino acids. V was trimmed by 0 bases and J by 4 bases, leaving 7 bases between them. Germline V gene sequence: CDR1 MNHEY, CDR2 SVGAGI. This CDR3 is CASSYSIEYEQYF. In DNA, the CDR3 is TGTGCCAGCAGTTACTCCATTGAGTACGAGCAGTACTTC.

The table lists this clone with many counts. This same CDR3 is encoded by further DNA sequences in the sample. The chain couples TRBV5-1 to TRBJ1-3; 9 positions match TRBD1. Trimming at V came to 0 bases and at J to 4 bases, leaving 2 bases not matched to a gene. The germline V gene has CDR1 SGHRS and CDR2 YFSETQ. This CDR3 contains 15 residues. This CDR3 is CASSLGDRDGNTIYF. The DNA for the CDR3 is TGCGCCAGCAGCTTGGGGGACAGGGACGGAAACACCATATATTTT.

The chain has TRBV19 and TRBJ2-3; possibly TRBD1 for D (6 bases). Germline values: CDR1 LNHDA, CDR2 SQIVND (reference sequence). Trimming shortened V by 5 bases and J by 5 bases, and 14 bases separated the two germline ends. This CDR3 region has 14 residues. CDR3 nucleotide sequence: TGTGCCAGTAGTTCTGGACCAGGGGAAGATACGCAGTATTTT. Protein product: CASSSGPGEDTQYF. Looking up the rest from reference TRBV19 and TRBJ2-3 gives the full variable domain: DGGITQSPKYLFRKEGQNVTLSCEQNLNHDAMYWYRQDPGQGLRLIYYSQIVNDFQKGDIAEGYSVSREKKESFPLTVTSAQKNPTAFYLCASSSGPGEDTQYFGPGTRLTVL.

The chain uses TRBV6-4 and TRBJ1-2; 9 bases are a match to TRBD1. Germline V gene lookup returns CDR1 MRHNA and CDR2 SNTAGT. V dropped 3 bases and J dropped 8; count of bases not matched to a gene: 7. This CDR3 has 14 residues. The CDR3 is CASSETGGVGGYTF. The CDR3 DNA sequence: TGTGCCAGCAGTGAGACAGGGGGAGTGGGAGGCTACACCTTC.

Remarks on this clone: This may come from a read error, since a much larger clone is one base off. The same CDR3 arises from other DNA sequences in this sample as well. The J gene is TRBJ2-1, the V gene TRBV2; possible D gene TRBD2, 6 bases. The V end lost 6 bases, the J end lost 5 bases, and 17 bases lay between the germline ends. Germline-derived CDR1 and CDR2 are SNHLY and FYNNEI. The CDR3 is 15 amino acids. This CDR3 is CASRGLAGGHNEQFF. In DNA form, the CDR3 reads TGTGCCAGCAGGGGCCTAGCAGGAGGGCACAATGAGCAGTTCTTC.

This clone turned up a few times. DNA of the CDR3: TGTGCCAGCAGCGTAGGTACAGGGGGCATTGCCGGGGAGCTGTTTTTT. It yields the protein CASSVGTGGIAGELFF. The rearrangement links TRBV9 to TRBJ2-2, with 9 bases identical to TRBD1. The CDR3 runs to 16 residues. V lost 0 bases, J lost 6 bases, and 6 bases stayed unmatched. Germline loops: CDR1 SGDLS, CDR2 YYNGEE.